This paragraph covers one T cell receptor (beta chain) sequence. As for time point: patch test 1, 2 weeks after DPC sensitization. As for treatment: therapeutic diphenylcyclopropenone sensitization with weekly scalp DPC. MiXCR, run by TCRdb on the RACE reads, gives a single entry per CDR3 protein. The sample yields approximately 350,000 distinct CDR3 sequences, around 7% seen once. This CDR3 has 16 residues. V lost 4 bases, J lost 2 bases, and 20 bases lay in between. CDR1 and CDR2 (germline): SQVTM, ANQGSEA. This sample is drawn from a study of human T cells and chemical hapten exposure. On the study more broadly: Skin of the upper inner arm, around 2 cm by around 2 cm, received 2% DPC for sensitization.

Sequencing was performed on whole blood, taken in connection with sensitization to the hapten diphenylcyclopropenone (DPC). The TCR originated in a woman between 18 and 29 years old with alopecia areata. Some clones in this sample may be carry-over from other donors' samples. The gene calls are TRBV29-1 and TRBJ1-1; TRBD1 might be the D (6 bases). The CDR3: CSVVGDGGPANTEAFF. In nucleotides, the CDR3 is TGCAGCGTTGTGGGGGACGGGGGCCCCGCAAACACTGAAGCTTTCTTT.